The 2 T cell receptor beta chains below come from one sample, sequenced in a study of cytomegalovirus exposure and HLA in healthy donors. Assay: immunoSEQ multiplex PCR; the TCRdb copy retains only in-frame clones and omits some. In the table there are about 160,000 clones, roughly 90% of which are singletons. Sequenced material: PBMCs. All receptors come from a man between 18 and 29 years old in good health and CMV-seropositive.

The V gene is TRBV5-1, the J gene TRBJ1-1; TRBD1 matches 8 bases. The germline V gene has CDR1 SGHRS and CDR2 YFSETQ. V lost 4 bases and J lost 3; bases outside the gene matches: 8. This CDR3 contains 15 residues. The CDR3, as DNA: TGCGCCAGCAGCCACGGACAGGGCGTCGACACTGAAGCTTTCTTT. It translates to CASSHGQGVDTEAFF.

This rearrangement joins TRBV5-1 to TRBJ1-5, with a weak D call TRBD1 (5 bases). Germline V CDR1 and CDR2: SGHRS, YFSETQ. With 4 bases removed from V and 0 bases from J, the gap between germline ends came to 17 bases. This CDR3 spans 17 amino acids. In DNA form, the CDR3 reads TGCGCCAGCAGCCCTGGGGGGAGCGGCTATAGCAATCAGCCCCAGCATTTT. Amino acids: CASSPGGSGYSNQPQHF. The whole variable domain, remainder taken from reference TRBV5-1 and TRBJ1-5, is KAGVTQTPRYLIKTRGQQVTLSCSPISGHRSVSWYQQTPGQGLQFLFEYFSETQRNKGNFPGRFSGRQFSNSRSEMNVSTLELGDSALYLCASSPGGSGYSNQPQHFGDGTRLSIL.